A selection of T cell receptor beta chains follows, all from one sample in a study of blood T cell repertoires in COVID-19. Generated by immunoSEQ multiplex PCR, the TCRdb table keeps only in-frame clones and is missing some. Among 40,000 to 50,000 clones listed, approximately 79% were seen once. The material sequenced was peripheral blood. Receptor source: a man aged 70 or older with acute or convalescent COVID-19. CDR3s include the opening cysteine and the closing phenylalanine or tryptophan. The D gene is left open where the match is weak.

TRBD1	TRBJ1-1	TRBV3-1/TRBV3-2	CASSRWDRPTEAFF
-	TRBJ2-7	TRBV19	CASSILGRTYEQYF
-	TRBJ2-3	TRBV2	CASSDRPSDTQYF
TRBD1	TRBJ1-1	TRBV10-1	CASSASGGGGEAFF
-	TRBJ1-4	TRBV7-9	CASSSPRVASEKLFF
TRBD1	TRBJ2-1	TRBV7-9	CASSFLGQTSNEQFF
-	TRBJ1-3	TRBV2	CASKSGTVFSGNTIYF
-	TRBJ1-5	TRBV6-6	CASSYDRRNQPQHF
TRBD1	TRBJ1-5	TRBV4-2	CASSQGGQGGQPQHF
-	TRBJ1-5	TRBV30	CAWDSGYDQPQHF
-	TRBJ2-2	TRBV27	CASSLRGGTTGELFF
-	TRBJ1-1	TRBV7-2	CASSRTEGGTEAFF
-	TRBJ2-3	TRBV6-5	CATRAVVDTQYF
TRBD2	TRBJ2-5	TRBV5-1	CASGLEGGQETQYF
TRBD1	TRBJ1-1	TRBV29-1	CSVSTGGGTEAFF
TRBD1	TRBJ1-2	TRBV10-3	CAISESGRGSGGYTF
-	TRBJ2-1	TRBV5-6	CASSSIGVSSYNEQFF
-	TRBJ1-6	TRBV11-1	CASSVTGNSPLHF
-	TRBJ2-6	TRBV5-1	CASSPRGGGETGANVLTF
-	TRBJ1-4	TRBV28	CASSLTEINEKLFF
TRBD1	TRBJ1-1	TRBV6-5	CAGNPDRDTEAFF
TRBD1	TRBJ1-2	TRBV5-8	CASSLDGTGDNYGYTF